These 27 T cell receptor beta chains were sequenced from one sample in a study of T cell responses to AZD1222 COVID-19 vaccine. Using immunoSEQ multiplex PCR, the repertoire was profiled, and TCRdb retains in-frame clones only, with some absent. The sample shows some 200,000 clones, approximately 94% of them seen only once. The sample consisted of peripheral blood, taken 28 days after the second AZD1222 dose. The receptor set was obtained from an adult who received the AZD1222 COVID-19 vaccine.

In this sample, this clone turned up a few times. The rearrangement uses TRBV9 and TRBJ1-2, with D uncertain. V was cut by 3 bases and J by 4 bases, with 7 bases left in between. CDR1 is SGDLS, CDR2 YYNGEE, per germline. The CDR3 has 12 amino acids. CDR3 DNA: TGTGCCAGCAGCGCCTCAAGCTATGGCTACACCTTC. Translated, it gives CASSASSYGYTF.

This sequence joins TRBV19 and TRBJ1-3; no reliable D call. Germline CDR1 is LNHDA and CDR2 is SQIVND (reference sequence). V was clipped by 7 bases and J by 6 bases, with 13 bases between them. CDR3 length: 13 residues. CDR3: CASTPRTVNTIYF. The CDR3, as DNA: TGTGCCAGTACTCCAAGGACTGTAAACACCATATATTTT.

CDR3 DNA: TGTGCCAGCAGCTTACTGGGGGGGTCCGAGCAGTACTTC. It codes for CASSLLGGSEQYF. The rearrangement links TRBV11-3 to TRBJ2-7; 7 bases align to TRBD2. V lost 2 bases and J lost 6; bases outside the gene matches: 4. Per germline, CDR1 SGHNT and CDR2 YENEEA. The CDR3 consists of 13 residues.

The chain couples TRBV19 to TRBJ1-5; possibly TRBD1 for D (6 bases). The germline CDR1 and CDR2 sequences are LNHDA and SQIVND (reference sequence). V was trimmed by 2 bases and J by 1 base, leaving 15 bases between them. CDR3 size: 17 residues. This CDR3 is CASSIMGGARSNQPQHF. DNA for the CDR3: TGTGCCAGTAGTATAATGGGGGGGGCGCGCAGCAATCAGCCCCAGCATTTT.

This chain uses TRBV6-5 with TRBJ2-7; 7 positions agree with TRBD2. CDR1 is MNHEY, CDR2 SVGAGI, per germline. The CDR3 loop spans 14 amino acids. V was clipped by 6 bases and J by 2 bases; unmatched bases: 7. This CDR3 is CASSVGGGPYEQYF. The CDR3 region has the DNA TGTGCCAGCAGCGTGGGGGGAGGGCCCTACGAGCAGTACTTC.

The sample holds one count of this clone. The CDR3 loop is CAWNAGQETQYF. CDR3 coding DNA: TGTGCCTGGAACGCAGGACAAGAGACCCAGTACTTC. The chain employs TRBV30 and TRBJ2-5; D is uncertain. The CDR3 length is 12 residues. Germline values: CDR1 GTSNPN, CDR2 SVGIG (reference sequence). The V end was cut by 4 bases, the J end by 2 bases, with 8 bases between. Complete variable domain (other parts from reference TRBV30 and TRBJ2-5): SQTIHQWPATLVQPVGSPLSLECTVEGTSNPNLYWYRQAAGRGLQLLFYSVGIGQISSEVPQNLSASRPQDRQFILSSKKLLLSDSGFYLCAWNAGQETQYFGPGTRLLVL.

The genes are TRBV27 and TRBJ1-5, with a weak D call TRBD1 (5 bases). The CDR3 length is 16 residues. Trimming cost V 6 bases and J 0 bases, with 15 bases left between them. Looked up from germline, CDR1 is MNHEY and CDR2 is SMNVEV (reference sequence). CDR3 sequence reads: CASSRRGDDSNQPQHF. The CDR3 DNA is TGTGCCAGCAGCCGAAGGGGCGACGATAGCAATCAGCCCCAGCATTTT.

This CDR3 is CASSERDRSAYEQYF. The DNA of the CDR3 is TGTGCCAGCAGCGAACGGGACAGGAGTGCCTACGAGCAGTACTTC. This chain joins TRBV3-1 (or the pseudogene TRBV3-2) and TRBJ2-7, with 8 bases aligning to TRBD1. Losses at the gene ends were 5 bases for V and 2 bases for J; bases not matched to a gene: 8. The CDR3 sequence is 15 residues long. CDR1 and CDR2 from the germline V gene are LGHDT and YNNKEL (reference sequence).

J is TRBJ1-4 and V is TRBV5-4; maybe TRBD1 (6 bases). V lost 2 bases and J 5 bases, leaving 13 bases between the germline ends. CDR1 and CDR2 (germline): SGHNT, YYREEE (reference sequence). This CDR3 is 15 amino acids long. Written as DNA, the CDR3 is TGTGCCAGCAGCTTCAGGGCTCAGGGGAATGAAAAACTGTTTTTT. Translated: CASSFRAQGNEKLFF.

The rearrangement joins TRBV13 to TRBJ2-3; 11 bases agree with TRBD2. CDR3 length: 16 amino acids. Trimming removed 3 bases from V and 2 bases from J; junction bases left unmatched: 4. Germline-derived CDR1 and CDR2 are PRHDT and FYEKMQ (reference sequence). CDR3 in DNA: TGTGCCAGCAGCTTCCCTAGCGGGGGGTCCACAGATACGCAGTATTTT. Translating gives CASSFPSGGSTDTQYF.

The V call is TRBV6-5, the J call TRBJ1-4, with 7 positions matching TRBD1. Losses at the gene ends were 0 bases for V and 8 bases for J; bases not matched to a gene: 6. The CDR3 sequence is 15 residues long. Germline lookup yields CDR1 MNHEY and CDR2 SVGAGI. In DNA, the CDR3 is TGTGCCAGCAGTTACTCTGACAGGGAAAGCGAAAAACTGTTTTTT. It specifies CASSYSDRESEKLFF.

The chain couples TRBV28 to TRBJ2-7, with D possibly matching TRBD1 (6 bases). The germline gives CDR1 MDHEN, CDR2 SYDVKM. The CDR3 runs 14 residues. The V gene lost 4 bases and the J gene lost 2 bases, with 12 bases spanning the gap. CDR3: CASSSTGWPYEQYF. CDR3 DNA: TGTGCCAGCAGTTCAACAGGGTGGCCCTACGAGCAGTACTTC. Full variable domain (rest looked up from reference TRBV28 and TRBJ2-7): DVKVTQSSRYLVKRTGEKVFLECVQDMDHENMFWYRQDPGLGLRLIYFSYDVKMKEKGDIPEGYSVSREKKERFSLILESASTNQTSMYLCASSSTGWPYEQYFGPGTRLTVT.

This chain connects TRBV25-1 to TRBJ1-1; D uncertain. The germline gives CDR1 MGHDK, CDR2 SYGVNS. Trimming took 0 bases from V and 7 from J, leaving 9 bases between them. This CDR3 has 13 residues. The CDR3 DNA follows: TGTGCCAGCAGTGAATATTCGGCAATTGAAGCTTTCTTT. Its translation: CASSEYSAIEAFF.

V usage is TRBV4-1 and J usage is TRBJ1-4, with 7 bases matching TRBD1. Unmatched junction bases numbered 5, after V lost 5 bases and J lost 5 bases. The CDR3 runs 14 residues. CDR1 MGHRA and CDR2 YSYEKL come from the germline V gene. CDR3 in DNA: TGCGCCAGCAGCGACCGGGACAGAAATGAAAAACTGTTTTTT. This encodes CASSDRDRNEKLFF.

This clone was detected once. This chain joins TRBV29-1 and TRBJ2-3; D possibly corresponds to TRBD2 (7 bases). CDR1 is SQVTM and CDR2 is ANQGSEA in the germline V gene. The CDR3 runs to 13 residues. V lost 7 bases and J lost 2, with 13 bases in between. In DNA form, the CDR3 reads TGCAGCGGGGGGGGGCGTTACACAGATACGCAGTATTTT. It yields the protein CSGGGRYTDTQYF.

The CDR3 sequence: CASSQIYHNSGNTIYF. CDR3 nucleotide sequence: TGTGCCAGCAGCCAAATCTACCATAACTCTGGAAACACCATATATTTT. This sequence joins TRBV3-1 (or the pseudogene TRBV3-2) and TRBJ1-3; no clear D. Germline V CDR1 and CDR2: LGHDT, YNNKEL (reference sequence). V lost 2 bases, J lost 0 bases, and 11 bases lay in between. This CDR3 comprises 16 residues.

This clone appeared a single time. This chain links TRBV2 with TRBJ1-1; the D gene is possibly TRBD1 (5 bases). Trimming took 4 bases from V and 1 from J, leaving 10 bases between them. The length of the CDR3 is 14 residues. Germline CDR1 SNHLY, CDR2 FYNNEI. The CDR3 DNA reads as TGTGCCAGCAGTGGTAGACAGAAGAACACTGAAGCTTTCTTT. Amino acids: CASSGRQKNTEAFF.

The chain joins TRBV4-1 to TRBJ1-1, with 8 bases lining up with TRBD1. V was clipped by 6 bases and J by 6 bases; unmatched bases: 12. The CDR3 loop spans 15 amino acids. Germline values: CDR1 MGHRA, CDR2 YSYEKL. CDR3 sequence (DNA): TGCGCCAGCAGTTCAGGACAGGGAGTCATGGCTGAAGCTTTCTTT. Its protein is CASSSGQGVMAEAFF.

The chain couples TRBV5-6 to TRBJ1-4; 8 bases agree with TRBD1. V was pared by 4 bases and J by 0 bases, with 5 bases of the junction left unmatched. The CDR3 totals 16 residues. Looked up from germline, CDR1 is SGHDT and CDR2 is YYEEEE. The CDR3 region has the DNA TGTGCCAGCAGCCTGACAGGGGTAGCAACTAATGAAAAACTGTTTTTT. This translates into CASSLTGVATNEKLFF.

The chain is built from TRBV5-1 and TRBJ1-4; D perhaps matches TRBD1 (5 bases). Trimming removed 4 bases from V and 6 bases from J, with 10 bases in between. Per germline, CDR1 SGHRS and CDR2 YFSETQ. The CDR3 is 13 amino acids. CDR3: CASSKGRDEKLFF. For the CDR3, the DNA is TGCGCCAGCAGCAAGGGGAGGGATGAAAAACTGTTTTTT.

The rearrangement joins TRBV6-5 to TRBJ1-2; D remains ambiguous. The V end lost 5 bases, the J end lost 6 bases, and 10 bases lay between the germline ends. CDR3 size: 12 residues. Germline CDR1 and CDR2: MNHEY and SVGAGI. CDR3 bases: TGTGCCAGCAGTCTGGACGTAGATGGCTACACCTTC. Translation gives CASSLDVDGYTF.

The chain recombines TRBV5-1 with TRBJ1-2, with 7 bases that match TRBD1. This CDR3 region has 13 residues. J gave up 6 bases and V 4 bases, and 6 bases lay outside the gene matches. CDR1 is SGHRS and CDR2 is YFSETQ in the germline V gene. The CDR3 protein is CASSGQGGNGYTF. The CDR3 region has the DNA TGCGCCAGCAGCGGCCAGGGGGGTAATGGCTACACCTTC.

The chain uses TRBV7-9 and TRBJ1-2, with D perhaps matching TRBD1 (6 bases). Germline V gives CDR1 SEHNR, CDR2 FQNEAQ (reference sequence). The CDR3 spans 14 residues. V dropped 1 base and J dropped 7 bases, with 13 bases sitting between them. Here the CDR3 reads CASSLEYRVGGYTF. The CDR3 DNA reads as TGTGCCAGCAGCTTAGAGTACAGGGTCGGTGGCTACACCTTC.

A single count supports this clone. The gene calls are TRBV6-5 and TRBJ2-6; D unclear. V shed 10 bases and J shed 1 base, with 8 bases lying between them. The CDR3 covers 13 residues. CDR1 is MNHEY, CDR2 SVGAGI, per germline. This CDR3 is CATHISGANVLTF. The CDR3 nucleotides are TGTGCCACCCACATATCTGGGGCCAACGTCCTGACTTTC.

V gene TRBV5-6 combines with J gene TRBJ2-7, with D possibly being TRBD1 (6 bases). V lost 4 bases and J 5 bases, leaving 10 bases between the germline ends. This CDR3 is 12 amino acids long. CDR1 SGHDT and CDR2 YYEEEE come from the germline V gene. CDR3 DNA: TGTGCCAGCAGCCCAGGGGTCCACGAGCAGTACTTC. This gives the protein CASSPGVHEQYF.

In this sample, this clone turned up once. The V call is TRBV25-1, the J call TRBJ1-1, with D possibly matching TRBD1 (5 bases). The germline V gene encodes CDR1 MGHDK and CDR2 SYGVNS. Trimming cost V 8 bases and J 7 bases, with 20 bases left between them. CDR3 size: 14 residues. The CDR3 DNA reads TGTGCCAGCCGGAAAAAGGGACTGATAGGTGAAGCTTTCTTT. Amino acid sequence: CASRKKGLIGEAFF.

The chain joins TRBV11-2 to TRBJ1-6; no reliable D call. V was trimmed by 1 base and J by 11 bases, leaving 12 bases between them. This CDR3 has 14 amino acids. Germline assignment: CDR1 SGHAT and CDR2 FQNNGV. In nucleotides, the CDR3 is TGTGCCAGCAGCTTAGGAGACGGCTTTGCACCCCTCCACTTT. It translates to CASSLGDGFAPLHF.